A single sample gave rise to the 27 T cell receptor beta chains below, sequenced in a study of molecular identifiers for immune sequencing clone quantification. TCRdb independently ran MiXCR on the PCR reads; one entry per CDR3 protein. The repertoire consists of 300,000 to 350,000 distinct CDR3 sequences, with around 21% occurring once and the leading ten covering 0.81%. The sequencing input was naive CD8+ T cells from blood, with Jurkat cell RNA spiked in. As to subset: FACS-sorted CD8+CD4-CCR7+CD45RA+ naive T cells. The receptors were gathered from a human donor in good health. Some libraries in this study had Jurkat cell RNA spiked in.

This chain joins TRBV12-3 or TRBV12-4 and TRBJ1-5; a weak D match, TRBD1 (5 bases). This CDR3 is built from 13 residues. The ends were cut back, 5 bases at V and 4 bases at J, with 9 bases in the middle. CDR3 amino acids: CASSGWGNQPQHF. The CDR3 DNA follows: TGTGCCAGCAGTGGGTGGGGGAATCAGCCCCAGCATTTT.

This clonotype was seen at least ten times. CDR3 residues: CASSSTTGSGYEQYF. The DNA of the CDR3 is TGTGCCAGCAGCTCCACGACAGGGAGTGGCTACGAGCAGTACTTC. The chain links TRBV7-9 to TRBJ2-7; 7 positions agree with TRBD1. V trimming: 4 bases; J trimming: 3 bases; junction bases outside the gene matches: 9. Germline V gene sequence: CDR1 SEHNR, CDR2 FQNEAQ (reference sequence). The CDR3 covers 15 residues.

Note on this clonotype: A much more abundant neighbour one base away suggests this may be a read error. The gene calls are TRBV5-6 and TRBJ2-1; maybe TRBD2 (6 bases). V was cut by 2 bases and J by 0 bases, with 12 bases left in between. The CDR3 sequence is 16 residues long. Germline CDR1 SGHDT, CDR2 YYEEEE. The CDR3 nucleotides read TGTGCCAGCAGCTTCCGGGGACTGAGCTCCTACAATGAGCAGTTCTTC. Translating it yields CASSFRGLSSYNEQFF.

In this sample, this clonotype turned up many times. The chain joins TRBV4-1 to TRBJ2-6; no definite D call. CDR1 and CDR2 (germline): MGHRA, YSYEKL. This CDR3 is built from 17 residues. V lost 0 bases and J 0 bases, leaving 9 bases between the germline ends. The CDR3 here is CASSQEISPSGANVLTF. The CDR3, as DNA: TGCGCCAGCAGCCAAGAGATAAGTCCCTCTGGGGCCAACGTCCTGACTTTC.

The gene calls are TRBV29-1 and TRBJ2-1; a possible D gene is TRBD2 (6 bases). CDR1 and CDR2 (germline): SQVTM, ANQGSEA. The ends were cut back, 6 bases at V and 0 bases at J, with 12 bases in the middle. This CDR3 comprises 14 residues. CDR3 DNA: TGCAGCGTGGGCGGGGCACTCTCCTACAATGAGCAGTTCTTC. It codes for CSVGGALSYNEQFF.

In regard to this clonotype: This clone may be a read error of a much larger clone one base away. V and J are TRBV5-6 and TRBJ2-1; D is possibly TRBD1 (6 bases). CDR1 and CDR2 from the germline V gene are SGHDT and YYEEEE. The CDR3 is 13 residues long. CDR3 bases: TGTGCCAGCAGCTTGGTGGACAGCTATGAGCAGTCCTTC. As protein: CASSLVDSYEQSF.

There are many counts of this clonotype. The chain links TRBV5-5 to TRBJ1-1; TRBD1 matches 12 bases. The CDR3 extends over 18 amino acids. The J segment lost 1 base and the V segment lost 2 bases, leaving 9 bases of the junction unmatched. Germline-derived CDR1 and CDR2 are SGHKS and YYEKEE (reference sequence). CDR3 bases: TGTGCCAGCAGCTTTGGGACAGGGGGCTCTTTTAAGAACACTGAAGCTTTCTTT. Encoded protein: CASSFGTGGSFKNTEAFF. The complete variable domain, with remaining parts taken from reference TRBV5-5 and TRBJ1-1, reads DAGVTQSPTHLIKTRGQQVTLRCSPISGHKSVSWYQQVLGQGPQFIFQYYEKEERGRGNFPDRFSARQFPNYSSELNVNALLLGDSALYLCASSFGTGGSFKNTEAFFGQGTRLTVV.

This clonotype was counted ten times or more. This rearrangement joins TRBV30 to TRBJ1-5; TRBD1 aligns across 8 bases. CDR1 is GTSNPN, CDR2 SVGIG, per germline (reference sequence). The ends lost 0 bases at V and 6 bases at J; junction bases unmatched: 7. CDR3 length: 15 amino acids. The CDR3 DNA reads TGTGCCTGGAGTGTTGGCCCAGGGGGCGGTCAGCCCCAGCATTTT. Its translation is CAWSVGPGGGQPQHF.

This clonotype was seen at least ten times. The chain links TRBV6-5 to TRBJ2-1; TRBD1 might be the D (6 bases). Germline V gene lookup returns CDR1 MNHEY and CDR2 SVGAGI. The CDR3 is 16 residues long. V dropped 4 bases and J dropped 1 base, with 14 bases sitting between them. CDR3 DNA sequence: TGTGCCAGCAGTTTACAGGGTACGCAATCCTACAATGAGCAGTTCTTC. It yields the protein CASSLQGTQSYNEQFF.

Many counts were recorded for this clonotype. This chain connects TRBV28 to TRBJ1-5; no firm D call. Germline assignment: CDR1 MDHEN and CDR2 SYDVKM. The V end was cut by 7 bases, the J end by 5 bases, with 15 bases between. The CDR3 covers 14 residues. CDR3 region: CASTIGRFHQPQHF. Written as DNA, the CDR3 is TGTGCCAGCACCATAGGGAGGTTCCATCAGCCCCAGCATTTT.

Comment on this clonotype: A single base separates this from a much larger clone, so it may be a read error. The CDR3 protein is CASSQAGTGSIPDAQYF. CDR3 in DNA: TGCGCCAGCAGCCAAGCCGGGACAGGGTCCATCCCAGATGCGCAGTATTTT. The gene calls are TRBV4-3 and TRBJ2-3, with 9 bases matching TRBD1. In germline, CDR1 is LGHNA, CDR2 YSLEER. This CDR3 region has 17 residues.

As for this clonotype: A much bigger clone sits one base away, suggesting this may be a read error. V is TRBV2 and J is TRBJ1-1, with unresolved D. Germline values: CDR1 SNHLY, CDR2 FYNNEI. CDR3 size: 14 residues. The CDR3 DNA reads TGTGCCACCGCACGGACGGGCTGGAACACTGAAGCTTCCTTT. This gives the protein CATARTGWNTEASF.

Turning to this clonotype: A much larger clone differs from this one at a single base, so this may be a read error. This chain connects TRBV29-1 to TRBJ2-2; tentative D call: TRBD1 (6 bases). This CDR3 region has 13 residues. Germline V gene lookup returns CDR1 SQVTM and CDR2 ANQGSEA. For the CDR3, the DNA is TGCGGCGTCGACCCAGGGGCCACCGGGGAGCTGTTTTTT. It yields the protein CGVDPGATGELFF.

The V and J genes are TRBV9 and TRBJ1-2, with TRBD1 as a possible D gene (6 bases). With 3 bases removed from V and 2 bases from J, the gap between germline ends came to 17 bases. This CDR3 spans 16 amino acids. Germline CDR1 and CDR2: SGDLS and YYNGEE. The CDR3 here is CASSGVDWTENYGYTF. As DNA, the CDR3 is TGTGCCAGCAGCGGGGTCGATTGGACAGAAAACTATGGCTACACCTTC. Complete variable domain (other parts from reference TRBV9 and TRBJ1-2): DSGVTQTPKHLITATGQRVTLRCSPRSGDLSVYWYQQSLDQGLQFLIQYYNGEERAKGNILERFSAQQFPDLHSELNLSSLELGDSALYFCASSGVDWTENYGYTFGSGTRLTVV.

This clonotype occurred many times. The V gene is TRBV7-2, the J gene TRBJ1-5, with D perhaps TRBD1 (5 bases). The CDR3 runs to 15 residues. V was clipped by 3 bases and J by 0 bases, with 9 bases between them. Germline CDR1 and CDR2: SGHTA and FQGNSA. This CDR3 reads CASSFWGNSNQPQHF. In DNA, the CDR3 is TGTGCCAGCAGCTTCTGGGGCAATAGCAATCAGCCCCAGCATTTT.

This clonotype was observed a handful of times. The V and J genes are TRBV4-3 and TRBJ2-7; no reliable D call. The CDR3 is 15 amino acids. V dropped 0 bases and J dropped 2 bases, with 11 bases sitting between them. Germline V gene sequence: CDR1 LGHNA, CDR2 YSLEER. DNA of the CDR3: TGCGCCAGCAGCCAAGATAAGGGTAAGGCCTACGAGCAGTACTTC. Residues: CASSQDKGKAYEQYF.

This clonotype was counted many times. The genes are TRBV4-1 and TRBJ1-1; tentatively, D is TRBD1 (5 bases). CDR3 length: 15 amino acids. Trimming shortened V by 4 bases and J by 2 bases, and 14 bases separated the two germline ends. Germline-derived CDR1 and CDR2 are MGHRA and YSYEKL. The DNA of the CDR3 is TGCGCCAGCAGCCCGCGTCTGGGGGTTAACACTGAAGCTTTCTTT. It codes for CASSPRLGVNTEAFF.

This clonotype appeared a few times. The V gene is TRBV20-1, the J gene TRBJ2-1; 9 bases are shared with TRBD2. The length of the CDR3 is 16 residues. Germline-derived CDR1 and CDR2 are DFQATT and SNEGSKA (reference sequence). Trimming at V came to 3 bases and at J to 4 bases, leaving 10 bases not matched to a gene. In nucleotides, the CDR3 is TGCAGTGCTAGCGATGCTAGCGGGACTGTATACAATGAGCAGTTCTTC. This translates into CSASDASGTVYNEQFF.

This clonotype appeared many times. V is TRBV7-2 and J is TRBJ2-1; D is uncertain. The V gene's germline CDR1 is SGHTA and CDR2 FQGNSA. Trimming removed 1 base from V and 0 bases from J, with 7 bases in between. The CDR3 is 15 residues long. The CDR3 sequence is CASSLDPSSYNEQFF. CDR3 DNA sequence: TGTGCCAGCAGCTTAGATCCCAGCTCCTACAATGAGCAGTTCTTC.

This clonotype was seen many times. The genes are TRBV29-1 and TRBJ2-2; 14 nucleotides match TRBD2. Germline V gives CDR1 SQVTM, CDR2 ANQGSEA. The J segment lost 2 bases and the V segment lost 6 bases, leaving 8 bases of the junction unmatched. The CDR3 is made up of 17 amino acids. The CDR3: CSVTGTSGSQNTGELFF. In nucleotides, the CDR3 is TGCAGCGTAACCGGGACTAGCGGGAGCCAAAACACCGGGGAGCTGTTTTTT.

This clonotype has at least ten counts. The J gene is TRBJ1-2, the V gene TRBV6-5; 7 nucleotides align to TRBD1. Per the germline V gene, CDR1 is MNHEY and CDR2 is SVGAGI. The ends lost 6 bases at V and 2 bases at J; junction bases unmatched: 3. This CDR3 spans 13 amino acids. For the CDR3, the DNA is TGTGCCAGCAGCTTGGGACAGAACTATGGCTACACCTTC. Amino acid sequence: CASSLGQNYGYTF.

This clonotype was recorded at least ten times. The gene calls are TRBV9 and TRBJ2-3; D possibly matches TRBD1 or TRBD2 (5 bases each). The CDR3 totals 15 residues. V was clipped by 3 bases and J by 0 bases, with 11 bases between them. Looked up from germline, CDR1 is SGDLS and CDR2 is YYNGEE. CDR3 sequence reads: CASSGDGSSTDTQYF. The CDR3 nucleotides read TGTGCCAGCAGCGGGGACGGATCTAGCACAGATACGCAGTATTTT. The variable domain in full, completed from reference TRBV9 and TRBJ2-3, reads DSGVTQTPKHLITATGQRVTLRCSPRSGDLSVYWYQQSLDQGLQFLIQYYNGEERAKGNILERFSAQQFPDLHSELNLSSLELGDSALYFCASSGDGSSTDTQYFGPGTRLTVL.

This clonotype was seen at least ten times. This rearrangement joins TRBV7-2 to TRBJ2-5, with D hard to call. The CDR3 sequence is 13 residues long. The V gene's germline CDR1 is SGHTA and CDR2 FQGNSA. Trimming stripped 9 bases from V and 4 bases from J, with 15 bases between. CDR3 sequence (DNA): TGTGCCAGTACTCGTACAGTGGGAGAGACCCAGTACTTC. Translating gives CASTRTVGETQYF.

This clonotype was counted many times. The CDR3 nucleotides are TGCAGTGCTAGAGAGGCTAGCGGGGACTACGAGCAGTACTTC. Its translation: CSAREASGDYEQYF. V and J are TRBV20-1 and TRBJ2-7, with 9 bases aligning to TRBD2. CDR1 and CDR2 (germline): DFQATT, SNEGSKA (reference sequence). Unmatched junction bases numbered 3, after V lost 0 bases and J lost 3 bases. This CDR3 region has 14 residues.

The J gene is TRBJ2-3, the V gene TRBV28; D is possibly TRBD2 (6 bases). Germline-derived CDR1 and CDR2 are MDHEN and SYDVKM. The CDR3 is 14 amino acids. Trimming removed 10 bases from V and 4 bases from J, with 18 bases in between. CDR3 in amino acids: CATGGAGLPDTQYF. CDR3 nucleotide sequence: TGTGCCACCGGCGGGGCAGGGTTACCAGATACGCAGTATTTT.

V and J are TRBV7-4 and TRBJ2-3; D is perhaps TRBD1 (5 bases). CDR1 is SGHVT and CDR2 is SQSDAQ in the germline V gene. V gave up 4 bases and J gave up 3 bases, with 14 bases separating them. The CDR3 is 15 residues long. The CDR3 sequence is CASSSGLSDTDTQYF. The CDR3 DNA reads as TGTGCCAGCAGCTCAGGGCTAAGTGATACAGATACGCAGTATTTT.

This clonotype was seen more than once but under ten times. The V and J genes are TRBV11-2 and TRBJ2-6, with TRBD1 as a possible D gene (5 bases). Trimming removed 2 bases from V and 2 bases from J, with 7 bases in between. CDR1 SGHAT and CDR2 FQNNGV come from the germline V gene. The CDR3 extends over 15 amino acids. CDR3 amino acids: CASSLTGTGANVLTF. The CDR3 bases are TGTGCCAGCAGCTTAACAGGTACTGGGGCCAACGTCCTGACTTTC.